These 15 T cell receptor delta chains were sequenced from one sample in a study of γδ T cells in repeated Plasmodium falciparum infection. TCRdb used CATT to re-call clones from the multiplex PCR reads. The repertoire has more than 45,000 delta-chain clones, around 1.5% of them found once; the top ten carry approximately 16%. Bulk repertoires came from Vgamma9/Vdelta2+ or Vdelta2-negative gammadelta T cells flow-sorted from PBMC. Specimen: gamma-delta T cells from blood. These receptors all come from a pool of human donors (malaria-infected and uninfected, not separated).

As for this clone: Since a far larger clone is one base different, this is likely a read error. Other DNA sequences in this sample translate to the same CDR3. The chain couples TRDV2 to TRDJ1; D gene ambiguous. No J gene is reported in TCRdb; it was inferred here by comparing the DNA with germline. Germline CDR1 is GEAIGNYY and CDR2 is EKD. This CDR3 comprises 19 residues. The CDR3 DNA sequence: TGTGCCTGTGACACGGTACAAAAACGTAAGGAAGAAAACACCGACAAACTCATCTTT. Translated: CACDTVQKRKEENTDKLIF.

Worth noting for this clone: One end of the junction fails to match germline, which may point to a read error. The V call is TRDV3, the J call TRDJ1; perhaps TRDD3 as D (5 bases). The J gene, not given by TCRdb, was assigned here from a germline match of the nucleotide sequence. The CDR3 extends over 12 amino acids. CDR1 and CDR2 from the germline V gene are TVYSNPD and GDNSRS (reference sequence). CDR3 residues: CASPLGMTKLIF. CDR3 DNA sequence: TGCGCCTCCCCCCTCGGGATGACTAAACTCATCTTT.

Many counts were recorded for this clone. The amino acid sequence in TCRdb belongs to a much larger clone and departs from this DNA's translation at residue 12, likely a sequencing read error; the sequence shown is translated from the DNA. This rearrangement joins TRDV1 to TRDJ1; 7 bases line up with TRDD2. This CDR3 is built from 20 residues. V gave up 4 bases and J gave up 2 bases; unmatched junction bases: 22. Germline V CDR1 and CDR2: TSWWSYY, QGS. CDR3 DNA: TGTGCTCTTGGGGGGTCCTTTTTCCTACTCATGGAGATAGTAACCGATAAACTCATCTTT. It codes for CALGGSFFLLMEIVTDKLIF.

Many counts were recorded for this clone. The protein recorded in TCRdb matches a much larger clone and deviates from this DNA's translation at residue 10, suggesting a read error; the protein here is obtained by translating the DNA. This rearrangement joins TRDV2 to TRDJ1; TRDD3 agrees at 9 bases. TCRdb is silent on the J gene; assignment here came from matching the DNA to germline. Germline loops: CDR1 GEAIGNYY, CDR2 EKD. Germline trimming cut 3 bases from V and 0 bases from J; bases unmatched to any gene: 13. The CDR3 is 18 amino acids. CDR3 bases: TGTGCCTGTGACGAGGCTGGGGGATTCTACCCGGACACCGATAAACTCATCTTT. This codes for CACDEAGGFYPDTDKLIF.

This clone was recorded at least ten times. This chain joins TRDV1 and TRDJ1; TRDD3 aligns across 13 bases. The V gene's germline CDR1 is TSWWSYY and CDR2 QGS. CDR3 length: 24 residues. The trim removed 0 bases at V and 4 bases at J, leaving 26 bases unmatched. Here the CDR3 DNA reads TGTGCTCTTGGGGAACTACCGACCGGGGGCCCTCCTTCGTACTGGGGGATACGGGACGATAAACTCATCTTT. Protein sequence: CALGELPTGGPPSYWGIRDDKLIF.

There are a few counts of this clone. This likely stems from a read error, as it lies one base from a far larger clone. This rearrangement joins TRDV1 to TRDJ1; 7 bases line up with TRDD3. The J gene was not available in TCRdb and was assigned here by matching the DNA to germline segments. The germline CDR1 and CDR2 sequences are TSWWSYY and QGS. This CDR3 is 16 amino acids long. In DNA form, the CDR3 reads TGCGCTCTTGGGGGAATTCCCGTTATTGTGGCCGATAAACTCATCTTT. It specifies CALGGIPVIVADKLIF.

A note on this clone: The TCRdb protein, from a much larger clone, departs from this DNA's translation at residue 8, likely by read error; the protein shown derives from the DNA. The V gene is TRDV1, the J gene TRDJ1; no definite D call. In germline, CDR1 is TSWWSYY, CDR2 QGS. V was trimmed by 4 bases and J by 1 base, leaving 10 bases between them. The length of the CDR3 is 14 residues. Here the CDR3 DNA reads TGTGCTCTTGGGGCACCCAAAAGCACCGATAAACTCATCTTT. Its protein is CALGAPKSTDKLIF.

Concerning this clone: The protein recorded in TCRdb matches a much larger clone and deviates from this DNA's translation at residue 16, suggesting a read error; the protein here is obtained by translating the DNA. The chain uses TRDV1 and TRDJ1; D gene unclear. The CDR3 is 19 amino acids. CDR1 and CDR2 from the germline V gene are TSWWSYY and QGS. DNA of the CDR3: TGTGCTCTTGGGGATCCGGGACCCCCACACCCCCTTTGCACCGATAGACTCATCTTT. Its protein is CALGDPGPPHPLCTDRLIF.

This clone is large in the sample. Other DNA sequences in this sample translate to the same CDR3. This chain joins TRDV1 and TRDJ1, with TRDD3 matching 8 bases. Trimming took 0 bases from V and 0 from J; bases not matched to a gene: 30. The germline V gene encodes CDR1 TSWWSYY and CDR2 QGS. CDR3 length equals 25 residues. CDR3: CALGELGPPLGPLDWGELYTDKLIF. CDR3 nucleotides: TGTGCTCTTGGGGAACTAGGACCCCCCTTAGGGCCCCTCGACTGGGGGGAATTGTACACCGATAAACTCATCTTT.

This clone was detected many times. TCRdb's protein for this DNA is that of a much larger clone and differs from the translation at residue 11, likely a read error; the protein shown is the DNA translation. This rearrangement joins TRDV2 to TRDJ1; TRDD3 aligns across 10 bases. Per germline, CDR1 GEAIGNYY and CDR2 EKD. The CDR3 runs 17 residues. Trimming took 0 bases from V and 3 from J; bases not matched to a gene: 9. The CDR3 region has the DNA TGTGCCTGTGACACCGTAGGGGGATACGCGGAGCCCGATAAACTCATCTTT. Protein: CACDTVGGYAEPDKLIF.

This clone has more than one count but fewer than ten. A far larger clone lies a single base away; this is likely a read error. This sample includes further DNA sequences coding for the same CDR3. No J gene was named, though the V gene is TRDV1; no DNA check was done on the table's D call, TRDD3. This CDR3 region has 19 residues. Germline V gene lookup returns CDR1 TSWWSYY and CDR2 QGS. CDR3 bases: TGTGCTCTTAAATTCTACCGAACGGTACTGGGGGCCCGCACGGATAAGCTCATCTTT. Translating it yields CALKFYRTVLGARTDKLIF.

This clone was seen more than once but under ten times. This DNA's translation and the protein TCRdb lists, from a much larger clone, do not match at residue 11, likely due to a read error; the protein shown is translated from the DNA. This chain joins TRDV1 and TRDJ1, with D perhaps matching TRDD2 (6 bases). The length of the CDR3 is 14 residues. Germline V gene lookup returns CDR1 TSWWSYY and CDR2 QGS. CDR3 DNA sequence: TGTGCTCTTGGGGACTCCTTCCGACCTGATAGACTCATCTTT. Its protein is CALGDSFRPDRLIF.

This clone was recorded at least ten times. The amino acid sequence in TCRdb belongs to a much larger clone and departs from this DNA's translation at residue 14, likely a sequencing read error; the sequence shown is translated from the DNA. The CDR3 DNA reads as TGTGCTCTTGGGGGGGGCGTCCTCAGGATACGCTCGTACGCCGATAAACTCATCTTT. Encoded protein: CALGGGVLRIRSYADKLIF. The gene calls are TRDV1 and TRDJ1, with 7 bases matching TRDD3. CDR1 and CDR2 (germline): TSWWSYY, QGS. V trimming: 4 bases; J trimming: 3 bases; junction bases outside the gene matches: 20. This CDR3 has 19 residues.

This clone was counted ten times or more. This chain links TRDV3 with TRDJ1; D is unresolved. Per germline, CDR1 TVYSNPD and CDR2 GDNSRS (reference sequence). Trimming stripped 3 bases from V and 1 base from J, with 18 bases between. The CDR3 totals 15 residues. The CDR3 region is CALSSYIDFTDKLIF. The CDR3 bases are TGTGCCTTATCCTCTTATATCGATTTCACCGATAAACTCATCTTT.

As to this clone: This DNA's translation differs at residue 10 from TCRdb's protein, which comes from a much larger clone; a read error is likely, and the protein shown is translated from the DNA. This sequence joins TRDV1 and TRDJ3, with D tentatively TRDD3 (6 bases). Germline CDR1 is TSWWSYY and CDR2 is QGS. The CDR3 is 27 residues long. V was shortened by 4 bases and J by 0 bases, with 40 bases between the two germline ends. The CDR3 DNA reads as TGTGCTCTTGGGGTCCTCACTACCTACCATGCGTGGCGGATAGACGGGATAACCTCCTGGGACACCCGACAGATGTTTTTC. Its translation: CALGVLTTYHAWRIDGITSWDTRQMFF.